Sequencing of this T cell receptor beta chain was carried out in a study of blood T cell repertoires in COVID-19 (dated by TCRdb to the early 2020s). About the investigation overall: Collaborator samples came from the United States, Italy and Spain and covered acute and convalescent phases of COVID-19. The prospective study material was composed of cDNA or gDNA derived from T cells, B-cell-depleted T cells, or PBMCs. Deeply sampled blood TCRbeta repertoires from subjects exposed to, actively infected with, or recovered from COVID-19 were included in the dataset. The repertoires were released in a freely available public database meant as a resource for research on the immune response to SARS-CoV-2. Samples came from the ongoing ImmuneRACE study (first 160 participants) plus 1,254 subjects from 6 global collaborators. Sample metadata almost always included a de-identified subject ID, COVID-19 status, age in years and sex. Where available, HLA class I and class II types were obtained from metadata supplied by the sample provider rather than from assay-based typing. Broader findings and caveats from the paper: The amount of clinical and demographic metadata varied by source and participant and was provided uncurated.

Trimming costs V 3 bases and J 3 bases, and their ends lie 11 bases apart. Per the germline V gene (reference sequence), GTSNPN is the CDR1 and SVGIG is the CDR2. From the cysteine through the phenylalanine, the CDR3 covers 13 amino acids. Of the read, only the CDR3 DNA is kept; its 39 bases are in frame from base 1. TCRbeta CDR3 regions were amplified from genomic DNA using the immunoSEQ Assay, a bias-controlled multiplex PCR. The authors processed their data as follows. The number of nucleated cells in each sample was estimated by amplification of reference gene primers within the assay. To quantify the absolute abundance of each unique TCRbeta CDR3 rearrangement, sequence reads were collapsed and filtered. For each sample, productive Simpson clonality was calculated by taking the square root of Simpson's diversity index across productive rearrangements. TCRdb re-hosts the immuneACCESS table, in-frame sequences only. Its copies lack some clones; in the studies checked, an unresolved V gene accounts for under half of them, and the cause for the rest is not known. The V and J calls and clone size are taken from that table; D and trimming were inferred from the DNA. Here the sample has 140,000 to 150,000 clones; more than 60% occur a single time. Clones ranked in the top ten supply 16% of the sample.

Each collaborating institution followed its own protocols to collect whole blood in K2EDTA tubes. For TCRbeta analysis, collaborators shipped samples as frozen whole blood, isolated PBMCs, or DNA extracted from either of those sample types. A word on this clone: There is no known antigen for this receptor. No clone much larger than this one lies a single base away; base qualities are absent.

The chain was built from TRBV30 and TRBJ1-1, with TRBD1 tentatively as D gene (5 bases match). This sequence was found in a man aged 45-65 years with acute or convalescent COVID-19. The sample consisted of peripheral blood. The nucleotides read TGTGCCTGGAGGGTCAGGGCGGACACTGAAGCTTTCTTT. Translation gives CAWRVRADTEAFF.